This entry describes one T cell receptor (beta chain). The antigen it binds to is not known. Nothing much larger sits one base from this clone, and base qualities are not available. The immunoSEQ Assay, a bias-controlled multiplex PCR, was used to amplify TCRbeta CDR3 regions from genomic DNA. The study's own analysis went as follows. The number of nucleated cells in each sample was estimated by amplification of reference gene primers within the assay. Sequence reads were collapsed and filtered to measure the absolute abundance of every unique TCRbeta CDR3 rearrangement. For each sample, productive Simpson clonality was calculated as the square root of Simpson's diversity index across productive rearrangements. TCRdb re-hosts the immuneACCESS table, in-frame sequences only. Its copies lack some clones; in the studies checked, an unresolved V gene accounts for under half of them, and the cause for the rest is not known. V, J and clone size are taken as reported in that table, and D and trimming were inferred from the DNA itself. This sample is represented by 200,000 to 300,000 clones; approximately 86% of them were singletons. Over 4% of the sample goes to the ten largest clones.

Here V drops 5 bases and J drops 3 bases, and the junction holds 9 bases not matched to any gene. The germline V gene gives CDR1 as MDHEN and CDR2 as SYDVKM. Measured from the cysteine to the phenylalanine, the CDR3 is 16 residues long. Only the CDR3 DNA stays, 48 bases, in frame from base 1. This sample is part of a study of blood T cell repertoires in COVID-19 (dated by TCRdb to 2020 to 2021). About the investigation overall: Samples covering the acute and convalescent phases of COVID-19 were provided by collaborators in the United States, Italy and Spain. The prospective study material was composed of cDNA or gDNA derived from T cells, B-cell-depleted T cells, or PBMCs. A de-identified subject ID, COVID-19 status, age in years and sex were almost always included in the sample metadata. HLA class I and class II types, where available, came from metadata supplied by the sample provider rather than from assay-based typing. The repertoires were made available in a free public database intended to serve as a resource for research on the immune response to SARS-CoV-2. Samples were obtained from the ongoing ImmuneRACE study (first 160 participants) and from over a thousand subjects provided by 6 global collaborators. The dataset comprised deeply sampled blood TCRbeta repertoires from subjects exposed to, actively infected with, or recovered from COVID-19.

Overall study outcomes, separate from this receptor: How much clinical and demographic metadata was included differed by source and by participant, and the metadata was provided uncurated.

One collaborating source in Seattle enrolled patients during active infection and followed them longitudinally through the course of disease. Whole blood was collected in K2EDTA tubes by collaborating institutions according to the institutions' own protocols. Collaborator samples were shipped for TCRbeta analysis as frozen whole blood, isolated PBMCs, or DNA extracted from either sample type. The V gene is TRBV28 and the J gene is TRBJ1-3, with 8 bases matching TRBD1. Sequencing was done on a sample of peripheral blood. This clonotype was obtained from a woman in her fifties or sixties with COVID-19, enrolled during active disease. The base sequence is TGTGCCAGCAGTCAACGCCCAGGGGGCAGTGGAAACACCATATATTTT. Its coded protein is CASSQRPGGSGNTIYF.